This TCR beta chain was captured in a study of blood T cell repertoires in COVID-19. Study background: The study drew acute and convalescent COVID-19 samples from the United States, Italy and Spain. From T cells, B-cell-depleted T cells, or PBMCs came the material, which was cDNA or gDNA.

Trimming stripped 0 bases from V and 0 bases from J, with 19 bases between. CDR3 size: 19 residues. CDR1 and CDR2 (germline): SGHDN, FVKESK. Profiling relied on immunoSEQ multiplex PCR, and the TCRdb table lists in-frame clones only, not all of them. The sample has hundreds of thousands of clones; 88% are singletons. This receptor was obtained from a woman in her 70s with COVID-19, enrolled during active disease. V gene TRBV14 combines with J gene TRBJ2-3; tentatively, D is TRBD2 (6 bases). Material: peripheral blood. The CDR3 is CASSQDLGLANPSTDTQYF. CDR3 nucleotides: TGTGCCAGCAGCCAAGATCTTGGCCTAGCGAACCCTAGCACAGATACGCAGTATTTT.